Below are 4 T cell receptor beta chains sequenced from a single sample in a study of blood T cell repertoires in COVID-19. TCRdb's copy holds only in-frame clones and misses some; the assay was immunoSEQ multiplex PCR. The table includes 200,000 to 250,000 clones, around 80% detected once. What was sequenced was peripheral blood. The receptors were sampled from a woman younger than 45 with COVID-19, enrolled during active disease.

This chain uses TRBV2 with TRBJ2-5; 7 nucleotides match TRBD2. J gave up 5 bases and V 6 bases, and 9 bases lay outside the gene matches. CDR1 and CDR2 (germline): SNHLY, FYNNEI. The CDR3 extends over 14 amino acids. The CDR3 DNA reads TGTGCCAGCAGGTCGGCCCAGCGGGGCGAGACCCAGTACTTC. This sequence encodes CASRSAQRGETQYF.

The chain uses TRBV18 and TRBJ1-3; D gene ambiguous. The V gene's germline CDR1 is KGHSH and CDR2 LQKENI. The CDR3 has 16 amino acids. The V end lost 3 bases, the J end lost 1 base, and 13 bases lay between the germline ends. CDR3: CASSPSPGASGNTIYF. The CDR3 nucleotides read TGTGCCAGCTCACCCTCTCCGGGAGCTTCTGGAAACACCATATATTTT.

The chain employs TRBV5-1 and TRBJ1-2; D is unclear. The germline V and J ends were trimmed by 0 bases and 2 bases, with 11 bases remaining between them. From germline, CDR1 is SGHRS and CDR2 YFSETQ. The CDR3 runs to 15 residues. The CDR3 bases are TGCGCCAGCAGCTTGGCCCCAACAGAGAACTATGGCTACACCTTC. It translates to CASSLAPTENYGYTF.

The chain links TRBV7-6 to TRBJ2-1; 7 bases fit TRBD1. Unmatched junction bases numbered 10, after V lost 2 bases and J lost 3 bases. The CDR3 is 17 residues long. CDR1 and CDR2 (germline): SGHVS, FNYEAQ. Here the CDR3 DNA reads TGTGCCAGCAGCTTAAAGGGCTTGTACAGGGGCTACAATGAGCAGTTCTTC. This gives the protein CASSLKGLYRGYNEQFF.